The rows below give T cell receptor beta chains drawn from one sample of a study of blood T cell repertoires in COVID-19. Data came from immunoSEQ multiplex PCR; TCRdb stores just in-frame clones and leaves some out. The sample has about 97,000 clones, around nine tenths seen once. Material: peripheral blood. These receptors were obtained from a human donor in a cohort sampled during active COVID-19. The CDR3 runs from the conserved cysteine through the conserved F or W. The D gene is left open where the match is weak. Only some rows state a clone size, as once, few, many or a class for expanded clones.

D gene: TRBD1
clone size: NA
V gene: TRBV6-5
J gene: TRBJ1-1
CDR3 protein: CASSLGTGFNTEAFF
CDR3 DNA: TGTGCCAGCAGCCTCGGGACAGGGTTTAACACTGAAGCTTTCTTT

D gene: NA
clone size: NA
V gene: TRBV3-1/TRBV3-2
J gene: TRBJ2-3
CDR3 protein: CASSQSTRGDTQYF
CDR3 DNA: TGTGCCAGCAGCCAATCCACAAGGGGAGATACGCAGTATTTT

D gene: TRBD1
clone size: NA
V gene: TRBV15
J gene: TRBJ1-2
CDR3 protein: CATSQRQGDGYTF
CDR3 DNA: TGTGCCACCAGCCAAAGACAGGGGGATGGCTACACCTTC

D gene: NA
clone size: NA
V gene: TRBV10-3
J gene: TRBJ2-2
CDR3 protein: CAISRWDKNTGELFF
CDR3 DNA: TGTGCCATCAGCAGGTGGGACAAAAACACCGGGGAGCTGTTTTTT

D gene: NA
clone size: NA
V gene: TRBV5-6
J gene: TRBJ1-2
CDR3 protein: CASSLGGAGYTF
CDR3 DNA: TGTGCCAGCAGCTTAGGAGGGGCGGGCTACACCTTC

D gene: NA
clone size: NA
V gene: TRBV4-2
J gene: TRBJ1-3
CDR3 protein: CASSQEPGGSGNTIYF
CDR3 DNA: TGTGCCAGCAGCCAAGAACCCGGCGGGTCTGGAAACACCATATATTTT

D gene: NA
clone size: NA
V gene: TRBV29-1
J gene: TRBJ1-1
CDR3 protein: CSVESARTEAFF
CDR3 DNA: TGCAGCGTTGAATCAGCTAGGACTGAAGCTTTCTTT

D gene: TRBD2
clone size: NA
V gene: TRBV7-6
J gene: TRBJ2-2
CDR3 protein: CASSPLADWGGELFF
CDR3 DNA: TGTGCCAGCAGTCCTCTAGCGGACTGGGGCGGGGAGCTGTTTTTT

D gene: NA
clone size: NA
V gene: TRBV5-4
J gene: TRBJ1-2
CDR3 protein: CAGSSRLDYGYTF
CDR3 DNA: TGTGCCGGATCCAGCCGACTGGATTATGGCTACACCTTC

D gene: TRBD1
clone size: NA
V gene: TRBV7-8
J gene: TRBJ1-6
CDR3 protein: CASRGGQGTAYNSPLHF
CDR3 DNA: TGTGCCAGCAGGGGAGGACAGGGGACGGCCTATAATTCACCCCTCCACTTT

D gene: TRBD2
clone size: NA
V gene: TRBV5-6
J gene: TRBJ2-5
CDR3 protein: CASSLAGGGETQYF
CDR3 DNA: TGTGCCAGCAGCTTAGCGGGAGGGGGGGAGACCCAGTACTTC

D gene: NA
clone size: NA
V gene: TRBV7-3
J gene: TRBJ2-1
CDR3 protein: CASSSSSYNEQFF
CDR3 DNA: TGTGCCAGCAGCTCGAGCTCCTACAATGAGCAGTTCTTC

D gene: TRBD1
clone size: NA
V gene: TRBV27
J gene: TRBJ1-2
CDR3 protein: CASRPGQGVVGGYTF
CDR3 DNA: TGTGCCAGCAGGCCGGGACAGGGGGTAGTAGGTGGCTACACCTTC

D gene: NA
clone size: NA
V gene: TRBV3-1/TRBV3-2
J gene: TRBJ2-7
CDR3 protein: CASSFGDSYEQYF
CDR3 DNA: TGTGCCAGCAGCTTCGGGGATTCCTACGAGCAGTACTTC

D gene: TRBD1
clone size: NA
V gene: TRBV19
J gene: TRBJ1-4
CDR3 protein: CASSIGATGGYEKLFF
CDR3 DNA: TGTGCCAGTAGTATAGGCGCGACAGGGGGCTATGAAAAACTGTTTTTT

D gene: NA
clone size: NA
V gene: TRBV10-1
J gene: TRBJ2-7
CDR3 protein: CASSEHGTADYEQYF
CDR3 DNA: TGCGCCAGCAGTGAACACGGGACTGCCGACTACGAGCAGTACTTC

D gene: TRBD1
clone size: NA
V gene: TRBV19
J gene: TRBJ1-1
CDR3 protein: CASSPGQGVQATEAFF
CDR3 DNA: TGTGCCAGTAGCCCGGGACAGGGGGTGCAGGCCACTGAAGCTTTCTTT

D gene: NA
clone size: NA
V gene: TRBV3-1/TRBV3-2
J gene: TRBJ2-4
CDR3 protein: CASSQRAGVKNIQYF
CDR3 DNA: TGTGCCAGCAGCCAACGGGCAGGGGTCAAAAACATTCAGTACTTC

D gene: TRBD2
clone size: NA
V gene: TRBV20-1
J gene: TRBJ2-1
CDR3 protein: CSARGDNEQFF
CDR3 DNA: TGCAGTGCTCGGGGGGACAATGAGCAGTTCTTC

D gene: TRBD1
clone size: NA
V gene: TRBV7-3
J gene: TRBJ1-2
CDR3 protein: CASSTRQGTDGYTF
CDR3 DNA: TGTGCCAGCAGCACAAGACAGGGAACGGATGGCTACACCTTC

D gene: NA
clone size: NA
V gene: TRBV6-5
J gene: TRBJ1-2
CDR3 protein: CASSEREGYGYTF
CDR3 DNA: TGTGCCAGCAGCGAGAGGGAGGGCTATGGCTACACCTTC

D gene: NA
clone size: NA
V gene: TRBV4-2
J gene: TRBJ1-2
CDR3 protein: CASSQESPGYYGYTF
CDR3 DNA: TGTGCCAGCAGCCAAGAGAGCCCAGGCTACTATGGCTACACCTTC

D gene: NA
clone size: NA
V gene: TRBV21-1
J gene: TRBJ2-7
CDR3 protein: CASSKEAGAYEQYF
CDR3 DNA: TGTGCCAGCAGCAAAGAAGCAGGGGCTTACGAGCAGTACTTC

D gene: NA
clone size: NA
V gene: TRBV10-3
J gene: TRBJ1-5
CDR3 protein: CATRTSNQPQHF
CDR3 DNA: TGTGCCACCCGGACAAGCAATCAGCCCCAGCATTTT

D gene: NA
clone size: NA
V gene: TRBV24-1
J gene: TRBJ2-3
CDR3 protein: CATSDRLVEDTQYF
CDR3 DNA: TGTGCCACCAGTGACCGCCTAGTGGAAGATACGCAGTATTTT

D gene: NA
clone size: NA
V gene: TRBV5-1
J gene: TRBJ1-2
CDR3 protein: CASSLGQAINYGYTF
CDR3 DNA: TGCGCCAGCAGCTTGGGACAGGCGATTAACTATGGCTACACCTTC

D gene: TRBD1
clone size: NA
V gene: TRBV24-1
J gene: TRBJ1-2
CDR3 protein: CATSSRDRAYGYTF
CDR3 DNA: TGTGCCACCAGTAGCCGGGACAGGGCCTATGGCTACACCTTC

D gene: NA
clone size: NA
V gene: TRBV6-5
J gene: TRBJ1-1
CDR3 protein: CASSYSGGVGTEAFF
CDR3 DNA: TGTGCCAGCAGTTACTCAGGAGGGGTTGGTACTGAAGCTTTCTTT

D gene: TRBD1
clone size: NA
V gene: TRBV19
J gene: TRBJ2-1
CDR3 protein: CASSRGQARSYNEQFF
CDR3 DNA: TGTGCCAGTAGTAGGGGACAGGCGCGCTCCTACAATGAGCAGTTCTTC

D gene: NA
clone size: NA
V gene: TRBV12-3/TRBV12-4
J gene: TRBJ1-2
CDR3 protein: CASGFWELGYTF
CDR3 DNA: TGTGCCAGCGGGTTCTGGGAGTTGGGCTACACCTTC

D gene: TRBD1
clone size: NA
V gene: TRBV5-6
J gene: TRBJ2-7
CDR3 protein: CASSDTGGLDEQYF
CDR3 DNA: TGTGCCAGCAGCGACACAGGGGGCCTGGACGAGCAGTACTTC

D gene: NA
clone size: NA
V gene: TRBV27
J gene: TRBJ1-4
CDR3 protein: CASSIGGKKLFF
CDR3 DNA: TGTGCCAGCAGTATAGGCGGGAAAAAACTGTTTTTT

D gene: NA
clone size: NA
V gene: TRBV12-3/TRBV12-4
J gene: TRBJ1-5
CDR3 protein: CASSLDGQPQHF
CDR3 DNA: TGTGCCAGCAGTTTAGACGGTCAGCCCCAGCATTTT

D gene: TRBD2
clone size: NA
V gene: TRBV5-4
J gene: TRBJ2-1
CDR3 protein: CASSPPGLAGTNEQFF
CDR3 DNA: TGTGCCAGCAGCCCTCCGGGACTAGCGGGAACCAATGAGCAGTTCTTC

D gene: TRBD1
clone size: NA
V gene: TRBV2
J gene: TRBJ1-4
CDR3 protein: CASSDGGFSGGKLFF
CDR3 DNA: TGTGCCAGCAGTGACGGGGGTTTCTCAGGGGGAAAACTGTTTTTT

D gene: TRBD2
clone size: NA
V gene: TRBV7-2
J gene: TRBJ2-7
CDR3 protein: CASSLAASGRNEQYF
CDR3 DNA: TGTGCCAGCAGCTTAGCGGCTAGCGGGAGGAACGAGCAGTACTTC

D gene: NA
clone size: NA
V gene: TRBV20-1
J gene: TRBJ1-1
CDR3 protein: CSAGEATEAFF
CDR3 DNA: TGCAGTGCGGGGGAGGCGACTGAAGCTTTCTTT

D gene: NA
clone size: NA
V gene: TRBV19
J gene: TRBJ2-1
CDR3 protein: CASSTLYNEQFF
CDR3 DNA: TGTGCCAGTAGTACCCTTTATAATGAGCAGTTCTTC

D gene: NA
clone size: NA
V gene: TRBV5-1
J gene: TRBJ2-4
CDR3 protein: CASSRDSAKNIQYF
CDR3 DNA: TGCGCCAGCAGCCGAGACAGTGCCAAAAACATTCAGTACTTC

D gene: NA
clone size: once
V gene: TRBV27
J gene: TRBJ2-4
CDR3 protein: CASRDGGAKNIQYF
CDR3 DNA: TGTGCCAGCAGGGATGGAGGTGCCAAAAACATTCAGTACTTC

D gene: NA
clone size: NA
V gene: TRBV19
J gene: TRBJ1-3
CDR3 protein: CASSPQGGHGNTIYF
CDR3 DNA: TGTGCCAGTAGCCCACAGGGCGGACATGGAAACACCATATATTTT

D gene: NA
clone size: NA
V gene: TRBV7-9
J gene: TRBJ1-2
CDR3 protein: CASSLAPGWGYTF
CDR3 DNA: TGTGCCAGCAGCTTAGCCCCAGGGTGGGGCTACACCTTC

D gene: TRBD1
clone size: NA
V gene: TRBV28
J gene: TRBJ1-2
CDR3 protein: CASSSPKTGGGYTF
CDR3 DNA: TGTGCCAGCAGTTCCCCCAAAACAGGGGGGGGCTACACCTTC

D gene: TRBD1
clone size: NA
V gene: TRBV3-1/TRBV3-2
J gene: TRBJ1-1
CDR3 protein: CASSPDRGTEAFF
CDR3 DNA: TGTGCCAGCAGCCCCGACAGGGGCACTGAAGCTTTCTTT

D gene: TRBD1
clone size: NA
V gene: TRBV30
J gene: TRBJ2-3
CDR3 protein: CAWSVGQNTDTQYF
CDR3 DNA: TGTGCCTGGAGTGTGGGACAGAACACAGATACGCAGTATTTT

D gene: TRBD1
clone size: NA
V gene: TRBV12-3/TRBV12-4
J gene: TRBJ1-2
CDR3 protein: CASMYRGGYTF
CDR3 DNA: TGTGCCAGCATGTACAGGGGCGGCTACACCTTC

D gene: NA
clone size: NA
V gene: TRBV13
J gene: TRBJ1-4
CDR3 protein: CASSLGRANEKLFF
CDR3 DNA: TGTGCCAGCAGCTTAGGGCGGGCTAATGAAAAACTGTTTTTT

D gene: TRBD1
clone size: NA
V gene: TRBV10-3
J gene: TRBJ2-1
CDR3 protein: CASEGTGVRDEQFF
CDR3 DNA: TGTGCCTCCGAAGGGACAGGGGTCAGAGATGAGCAGTTCTTC

D gene: NA
clone size: NA
V gene: TRBV6-5
J gene: TRBJ2-7
CDR3 protein: CASSLSPQSYYEQYF
CDR3 DNA: TGTGCCAGCAGCCTAAGCCCCCAATCTTACTACGAGCAGTACTTC

D gene: TRBD1
clone size: NA
V gene: TRBV18
J gene: TRBJ1-4
CDR3 protein: CASSTTGSGEKLFF
CDR3 DNA: TGTGCCAGCTCAACGACAGGGTCGGGCGAAAAACTGTTTTTT

D gene: NA
clone size: NA
V gene: TRBV2
J gene: TRBJ1-4
CDR3 protein: CASSWTSGSNEKLFF
CDR3 DNA: TGTGCCAGCAGTTGGACGTCGGGGAGCAATGAAAAACTGTTTTTT

D gene: NA
clone size: NA
V gene: TRBV4-2
J gene: TRBJ2-3
CDR3 protein: CASSQERLISTDTQYF
CDR3 DNA: TGTGCCAGCAGCCAAGAAAGACTCATTAGCACAGATACGCAGTATTTT

D gene: NA
clone size: NA
V gene: TRBV20-1
J gene: TRBJ2-7
CDR3 protein: CSASRGTSYEQYF
CDR3 DNA: TGCAGTGCTAGTCGCGGAACCTCCTACGAGCAGTACTTC

D gene: NA
clone size: NA
V gene: TRBV15
J gene: TRBJ1-2
CDR3 protein: CATSARRRDYGYTF
CDR3 DNA: TGTGCCACCAGCGCCCGGCGGCGGGACTATGGCTACACCTTC

D gene: TRBD2
clone size: NA
V gene: TRBV27
J gene: TRBJ2-2
CDR3 protein: CASGLLAGAGTGELFF
CDR3 DNA: TGTGCCAGCGGCTTACTAGCGGGAGCCGGCACCGGGGAGCTGTTTTTT

D gene: NA
clone size: NA
V gene: TRBV7-2
J gene: TRBJ2-1
CDR3 protein: CASSLFGPLGQDSYNEQFF
CDR3 DNA: TGTGCCAGCAGCTTATTCGGCCCTTTGGGCCAGGACTCCTACAATGAGCAGTTCTTC

D gene: NA
clone size: NA
V gene: TRBV2
J gene: TRBJ2-4
CDR3 protein: CASSGGLQYF
CDR3 DNA: TGTGCCAGCAGTGGGGGACTGCAGTACTTC

D gene: TRBD1
clone size: NA
V gene: TRBV27
J gene: TRBJ2-3
CDR3 protein: CASSFRGRGLDKDTQYF
CDR3 DNA: TGTGCCAGCAGTTTCCGGGGCAGGGGGCTGGATAAAGATACGCAGTATTTT

D gene: TRBD2
clone size: NA
V gene: TRBV7-9
J gene: TRBJ2-5
CDR3 protein: CASSFSTSGRYGETQYF
CDR3 DNA: TGTGCCAGCAGCTTCTCGACTAGCGGGAGGTATGGAGAGACCCAGTACTTC

D gene: TRBD2
clone size: NA
V gene: TRBV5-4
J gene: TRBJ2-1
CDR3 protein: CASSLRTSGLNEQFF
CDR3 DNA: TGTGCCAGCAGCCTGCGGACTAGCGGACTCAATGAGCAGTTCTTC